Included here is one T cell receptor beta chain sequence, with context. Its antigen is undetermined. CDR3 length equals 17 residues. The germline V gene encodes CDR1 MDHEN and CDR2 SYDVKM. J lost 9 bases, V lost 7 bases, and 17 bases had no gene match. This entry is derived from a study of T-cell memory formation after mild COVID-19. Study findings and constraints: What remained unconfirmed was the SARS-CoV-2 specificity of second-wave clones peaking on day 37.

TCRdb re-called the 5' RACE reads with MiXCR, one entry per CDR3 protein. The sample records around 390,000 distinct CDR3 sequences, roughly 15% being singletons. Sequencing input: PBMCs or a T cell subset sorted from them (not recorded which). This chain links TRBV28 with TRBJ1-6, with TRBD1 matching over 8 bases. This TCR was sampled from a young man who had mild COVID-19 (a few samples of this study predate the infection). Cell type and time point are not known. Here the CDR3 reads CASIARDRRRRRSPLHF. CDR3 nucleotide sequence: TGTGCCAGCATTGCGCGGGACAGGCGACGCAGGCGTTCACCCCTCCACTTT.